These 29 T cell receptor beta chains were sequenced from one sample in a study of shared clonotypes between healthy human individuals. Sequencing was performed with immunoSEQ multiplex PCR; in TCRdb, only in-frame clones are kept and a portion is missing. Seen here are fewer than 350,000 clones, 80% to 90% observed once, and the top ten hold 16%. Sequences were obtained from memory CD8+ T cells sorted from blood. Specified subset: CD45RO+ cells pooled with CCR7-negative TemRA cells. The receptors were sampled from a man younger than 30 in good health.

The chain links TRBV28 to TRBJ1-1; possible D gene TRBD1, 5 bases. V was shortened by 10 bases and J by 0 bases, with 18 bases between the two germline ends. The CDR3 is 15 amino acids. The V gene's germline CDR1 is MDHEN and CDR2 SYDVKM. CDR3 coding DNA: TGTGCCACCTCAGTGGGGGGTACAGTGAACACTGAAGCTTTCTTT. Protein product: CATSVGGTVNTEAFF.

V usage is TRBV5-1 and J usage is TRBJ2-1; 9 bases fit TRBD2. Germline lookup yields CDR1 SGHRS and CDR2 YFSETQ. V shed 1 base, J shed 15 bases, and the junction held 8 bases outside the gene matches. This CDR3 region has 13 residues. In DNA, the CDR3 is TGCGCCAGCAGCTTGAATTATGGACTAGCGTTGTTCTTC. Protein: CASSLNYGLALFF.

The chain uses TRBV4-1 and TRBJ1-3, with D perhaps TRBD1 (5 bases). This CDR3 is built from 15 residues. Germline CDR1 MGHRA, CDR2 YSYEKL. Between the trimmed V and J ends, which lost 3 bases and 0 bases, there was a span of 9 bases. CDR3 sequence: CASSHLQGSGNTIYF. DNA for the CDR3: TGCGCCAGCAGCCACCTCCAGGGCTCTGGAAACACCATATATTTT.

This chain links TRBV11-2 with TRBJ1-1; D is unresolved. The V gene lost 5 bases and the J gene lost 6 bases, with 16 bases spanning the gap. This CDR3 is 14 amino acids long. From germline, CDR1 is SGHAT and CDR2 FQNNGV. CDR3 residues: CASSPPAVRPEAFF. In nucleotides, the CDR3 is TGTGCCAGCAGCCCTCCCGCAGTCCGCCCTGAAGCTTTCTTT.

The chain links TRBV4-1 to TRBJ2-3, with 13 bases lining up with TRBD2. The germline V gene encodes CDR1 MGHRA and CDR2 YSYEKL. This CDR3 has 15 amino acids. J was trimmed by 5 bases and V by 1 base; bases with no gene match: 0. CDR3 nucleotide sequence: TGCGCCAGCAGCCAAGGGACTAGCGGGGGAGATACGCAGTATTTT. Its translation is CASSQGTSGGDTQYF.

The gene calls are TRBV11-2 and TRBJ2-1; 9 bases align to TRBD2. This CDR3 comprises 18 residues. Germline CDR1 reads SGHAT; CDR2 reads FQNNGV. V shed 6 bases and J 0 bases; nucleotides not matched to a gene: 12. The CDR3 DNA follows: TGTGCCAGCAGTCTAGCACTAGCGGGCCGTAGCTCCTACAATGAGCAGTTCTTC. Translated: CASSLALAGRSSYNEQFF.

J is TRBJ1-2 and V is TRBV9; D is uncertain. The germline V gene has CDR1 SGDLS and CDR2 YYNGEE. The CDR3 is made up of 14 amino acids. With 0 bases removed from V and 4 bases from J, the gap between germline ends came to 10 bases. CDR3 in amino acids: CASSVVEAGYGYTF. The CDR3 nucleotides are TGTGCCAGCAGCGTAGTAGAGGCTGGCTATGGCTACACCTTC.

The chain employs TRBV6-1 and TRBJ1-5, with D maybe TRBD1 (5 bases). The CDR3 has 16 amino acids. The V gene lost 4 bases and the J gene lost 0 bases, with 13 bases spanning the gap. Germline CDR1 is MNHNS and CDR2 is SASEGT. The DNA of the CDR3 is TGTGCCAGCAGTGTTAGGACACTATCTAGCAATCAGCCCCAGCATTTT. Residues: CASSVRTLSSNQPQHF.

This clone was detected many times. The rearrangement links TRBV28 to TRBJ1-1; D is unclear. Germline V CDR1 and CDR2: MDHEN, SYDVKM. This CDR3 has 13 residues. Trimming took 4 bases from V and 5 from J, leaving 11 bases between them. CDR3 nucleotide sequence: TGTGCCAGCAGTTCAACAACTGAGACTGAAGCTTTCTTT. Its protein product is CASSSTTETEAFF.

J is TRBJ2-7 and V is TRBV7-2; tentative D call: TRBD1 (5 bases). The germline V gene encodes CDR1 SGHTA and CDR2 FQGNSA. The CDR3 totals 15 residues. V gave up 1 base and J gave up 2 bases, with 12 bases separating them. The CDR3 nucleotides read TGTGCCAGCAGCTTAGGGGCAGGGTCCGCCTACGAGCAGTACTTC. Protein product: CASSLGAGSAYEQYF.

V gene TRBV10-1 combines with J gene TRBJ2-1; perhaps TRBD2 as D (5 bases). V shed 3 bases and J shed 3 bases, with 21 bases lying between them. CDR3 length equals 18 residues. The V gene's germline CDR1 is WNHNN and CDR2 SYGVQD (reference sequence). For the CDR3, the DNA is TGCGCCAGCAGTGACTCGAGGGCTTGGACCGTGTTCTACAATGAGCAGTTCTTC. This codes for CASSDSRAWTVFYNEQFF.

The chain joins TRBV6-5 to TRBJ2-5; TRBD2 might be the D (6 bases). There are 15 residues in the CDR3. Trimming took 5 bases from V and 8 from J, leaving 21 bases between them. In germline, CDR1 is MNHEY, CDR2 SVGAGI. This CDR3 reads CASSPPGVAEKTQYF. The CDR3 DNA reads as TGTGCCAGCAGTCCCCCGGGGGTAGCCGAGAAAACCCAGTACTTC.

Many counts were recorded for this clone. Here the CDR3 reads CASSGTTGDGYTF. In nucleotides, the CDR3 is TGTGCCAGCAGCGGGACGACAGGGGACGGCTACACCTTC. The rearrangement uses TRBV7-9 and TRBJ1-2; 8 nucleotides align to TRBD1. The CDR3 is 13 amino acids. After removal of 5 bases from V and 8 bases from J, the junction contained 7 bases not matched to a gene. The germline CDR1 and CDR2 sequences are SEHNR and FQNEAQ (reference sequence). The whole variable domain, remainder taken from reference TRBV7-9 and TRBJ1-2, is DTGVSQNPRHKITKRGQNVTFRCDPISEHNRLYWYRQTLGQGPEFLTYFQNEAQLEKSRLLSDRFSAERPKGSFSTLEIQRTEQGDSAMYLCASSGTTGDGYTFGSGTRLTVV.

This clone was found once. The rearrangement uses TRBV2 and TRBJ2-1; weak D call: TRBD1 (5 bases). This CDR3 has 17 residues. Germline CDR1 is SNHLY and CDR2 is FYNNEI. The V and J ends lost 9 bases and 0 bases respectively, with 21 bases between them. The DNA of the CDR3 is TGTGCCAGAGGTAAAGGGGCACTACTTCGCTCCTACAATGAGCAGTTCTTC. This translates into CARGKGALLRSYNEQFF.

The chain employs TRBV30 and TRBJ1-2; TRBD1 matches 7 bases. V dropped 1 base and J dropped 7; count of bases not matched to a gene: 12. Germline-derived CDR1 and CDR2 are GTSNPN and SVGIG (reference sequence). The CDR3 has 15 residues. CDR3 loop: CAWSATSTGFPGYTF. CDR3 DNA sequence: TGTGCCTGGAGTGCCACTTCGACAGGGTTTCCTGGCTACACCTTC.

The chain links TRBV27 to TRBJ2-1; 11 bases line up with TRBD2. The CDR3 contains 15 residues. After removal of 5 bases from V and 5 bases from J, the junction contained 5 bases not matched to a gene. Germline V gene lookup returns CDR1 MNHEY and CDR2 SMNVEV (reference sequence). The CDR3 loop reads CASSHGTSGNNEQFF. The CDR3, as DNA: TGTGCCAGCAGTCACGGGACTAGCGGAAACAATGAGCAGTTCTTC.

The chain couples TRBV4-1 to TRBJ2-1, with a tentative D call TRBD2 (6 bases). The CDR3 spans 19 residues. Germline CDR1 MGHRA, CDR2 YSYEKL. V shed 0 bases and J shed 12 bases, with 30 bases lying between them. CDR3 amino acids: CASSQETFQALRDGRGQFF. CDR3 DNA sequence: TGCGCCAGCAGCCAAGAAACGTTTCAGGCTCTGCGGGACGGTCGAGGGCAGTTCTTC.

The chain joins TRBV27 to TRBJ2-1; D remains unclear. Deletions cut 3 bases from V and 3 bases from J, with 15 bases between. Per the germline V gene, CDR1 is MNHEY and CDR2 is SMNVEV (reference sequence). This CDR3 is 16 amino acids long. The CDR3 spells CASSLGSPIVYNEQFF. In nucleotides, the CDR3 is TGTGCCAGCAGTTTGGGCAGCCCCATTGTCTACAATGAGCAGTTCTTC.

Points on this clone: Germline and junction disagree at one end, which may indicate a read error. This rearrangement joins TRBV13 to TRBJ2-5; the match to TRBD2 covers 10 bases. The CDR3 is 16 residues long. Germline CDR1 and CDR2: PRHDT and FYEKMQ (reference sequence). In DNA, the CDR3 is TGTGCCAGCAGCCTAGGGCCTAGCGGGAGTTTTGGGACCCAGTACTTC. Its translation: CASSLGPSGSFGTQYF.

The chain is built from TRBV28 and TRBJ1-1, with TRBD1 as a possible D gene (5 bases). The CDR3 is made up of 14 amino acids. V was shortened by 1 base and J by 10 bases, with 16 bases between the two germline ends. Germline lookup yields CDR1 MDHEN and CDR2 SYDVKM. CDR3 amino acids: CASSLYRGSPLAFF. As DNA, the CDR3 is TGTGCCAGCAGTTTATATAGGGGATCCCCATTAGCTTTCTTT. Complete variable domain (other parts from reference TRBV28 and TRBJ1-1): DVKVTQSSRYLVKRTGEKVFLECVQDMDHENMFWYRQDPGLGLRLIYFSYDVKMKEKGDIPEGYSVSREKKERFSLILESASTNQTSMYLCASSLYRGSPLAFFGQGTRLTVV.

There are many counts of this clone. The chain uses TRBV4-1 and TRBJ2-7, with D perhaps matching TRBD2 (6 bases). Between the trimmed V and J ends, which lost 3 bases and 0 bases, there was a span of 12 bases. From germline, CDR1 is MGHRA and CDR2 YSYEKL. CDR3 length: 15 residues. The CDR3 region has the DNA TGCGCCAGCAGCCAGGGACTTGCTACCTCCTACGAGCAGTACTTC. Protein product: CASSQGLATSYEQYF.

This clone was observed many times. This chain joins TRBV19 and TRBJ2-1, with D possibly being TRBD2 (6 bases). Germline loops: CDR1 LNHDA, CDR2 SQIVND (reference sequence). Trimming shortened V by 5 bases and J by 7 bases, and 12 bases separated the two germline ends. The CDR3 sequence is 13 residues long. This CDR3 reads CASSPRAGNEQFF. The CDR3 coding sequence is TGTGCCAGTAGTCCCCGAGCGGGTAATGAGCAGTTCTTC.

The genes are TRBV19 and TRBJ2-5; D uncertain. Trimming pared 4 bases from V and 5 bases from J, leaving 11 bases between. From germline, CDR1 is LNHDA and CDR2 SQIVND (reference sequence). This CDR3 contains 13 residues. The CDR3 DNA sequence: TGTGCCAGTAGTAGCAGGTCCGGTGAGACCCAGTACTTC. This gives the protein CASSSRSGETQYF.

The chain joins TRBV10-1 to TRBJ2-7, with a tentative D call TRBD1 (5 bases). V gave up 0 bases and J gave up 5 bases, with 14 bases separating them. The germline gives CDR1 WNHNN, CDR2 SYGVQD (reference sequence). This CDR3 region has 15 residues. In DNA form, the CDR3 reads TGCGCCAGCAGTGAGTCCCTCCAGGGCTCTAACGAGCAGTACTTC. This sequence encodes CASSESLQGSNEQYF.

This sequence joins TRBV21-1 and TRBJ2-7. TRBV21-1 is flagged as a pseudogene. This CDR3 is 15 amino acids long. The CDR3 sequence: CASSKGPSHSYEQYF. CDR3 DNA: TGTGCCAGCAGCAAAGGCCCATCCCATTCCTACGAGCAGTACTTC.

This rearrangement joins TRBV10-3 to TRBJ1-1, with D unclear. The V end was cut by 2 bases, the J end by 1 base, with 2 bases between. The germline V gene encodes CDR1 ENHRY and CDR2 SYGVKD. The length of the CDR3 is 12 residues. This CDR3 is CAISERNTEAFF. The CDR3 nucleotides read TGTGCCATCAGTGAGAGGAACACTGAAGCTTTCTTT.

The chain couples TRBV4-1 to TRBJ1-1, with TRBD1 as a possible D gene (6 bases). The germline V and J ends were trimmed by 2 bases and 0 bases, with 13 bases remaining between them. CDR1 and CDR2 from the germline V gene are MGHRA and YSYEKL. This CDR3 spans 16 amino acids. The CDR3 sequence: CASSQTGRYMNTEAFF. CDR3 bases: TGCGCCAGCAGCCAAACAGGGAGGTACATGAACACTGAAGCTTTCTTT.

V gene TRBV7-8 combines with J gene TRBJ2-7, with 12 bases fitting TRBD1. The CDR3 has 17 amino acids. Trimming cost V 5 bases and J 3 bases; bases outside gene matches: 11. CDR1 and CDR2 from the germline V gene are SGHVS and FQNEAQ. The CDR3 loop is CASSPGTGGVSDYEQYF. The CDR3 coding sequence is TGTGCCAGCAGCCCCGGGACAGGGGGCGTTTCGGACTACGAGCAGTACTTC.

The chain couples TRBV20-1 to TRBJ2-2, with D hard to call. The germline V and J ends were trimmed by 3 bases and 9 bases, with 8 bases remaining between them. The CDR3 has 11 amino acids. Germline CDR1 is DFQATT and CDR2 is SNEGSKA (reference sequence). The CDR3 bases are TGCAGTGCTAGGGGCGGTCGGGAGCTGTTTTTT. This encodes CSARGGRELFF.